Listed here are 17 T cell receptor beta chains from one sample, sequenced in a study of T cells after yellow fever vaccination. In TCRdb, the 5' RACE reads were re-called with MiXCR into one record per CDR3 protein. This sample has about 550,000 distinct CDR3 sequences; over 15% occur once, and the top ten carry roughly an eighth. Material: PBMCs, obtained 15 days after the yellow fever booster vaccination. The receptors shown here come from a man younger than 45 who received the YFV17D yellow fever vaccine.

The rearrangement joins TRBV12-3 or TRBV12-4 to TRBJ2-2, with 7 bases matching TRBD2. The V and J ends lost 5 bases and 4 bases, in that order; junction bases with no gene match: 10. The CDR3 length is 16 residues. CDR3 nucleotide sequence: TGTGCCAGCAGTCCGCCCGGCGGGAGAACCACCGGGGAGCTGTTTTTT. It specifies CASSPPGGRTTGELFF.

The rearrangement links TRBV3-1 to TRBJ2-5, with 8 bases identical to TRBD1. V lost 8 bases to trimming and J lost 4 bases; unmatched junction nucleotides: 12. The CDR3 totals 15 residues. CDR1 LGHDT and CDR2 YNNKEL come from the germline V gene (reference sequence). CDR3 loop: CASDAQDRDAETQYF. The CDR3 DNA is TGTGCCAGCGACGCCCAGGACAGGGACGCAGAGACCCAGTACTTC.

This clonotype appeared a few times. The chain has TRBV28 and TRBJ2-3, with unresolved D. The CDR3 runs to 13 residues. Germline CDR1 and CDR2: MDHEN and SYDVKM. V was cut by 3 bases and J by 2 bases, with 6 bases left in between. DNA for the CDR3: TGTGCCAGCAGTTTGCTTACCACAGATACGCAGTATTTT. Amino acids: CASSLLTTDTQYF.

This clonotype was seen more than once but under ten times. The chain combines TRBV7-2 with TRBJ2-7; TRBD2 agrees at 13 bases. Germline assignment: CDR1 SGHTA and CDR2 FQGNSA. This CDR3 is built from 15 residues. With V trimmed by 3 bases and J by 7 bases, 6 bases remained unmatched. CDR3 sequence reads: CASSFGLAGAGEQYF. CDR3 DNA sequence: TGTGCCAGCAGCTTCGGACTAGCGGGAGCGGGGGAGCAGTACTTC.

The rearrangement uses TRBV10-2 and TRBJ1-1; D not resolved. Trimming shortened V by 0 bases and J by 5 bases, and 7 bases separated the two germline ends. The CDR3 is 13 amino acids. Germline-derived CDR1 and CDR2 are WSHSY and SAAADI. The CDR3 is CASSESHGTEAFF. DNA of the CDR3: TGCGCCAGCAGTGAGTCGCACGGTACTGAAGCTTTCTTT.

The chain's CDR3 is CASSATGLAETQYF. Here the CDR3 DNA reads TGTGCCAGCAGTGCGACAGGTTTGGCGGAGACCCAGTACTTC. The rearrangement uses TRBV12-3 or TRBV12-4 and TRBJ2-5; D perhaps matches TRBD1 (6 bases). V was shortened by 5 bases and J by 5 bases, with 15 bases between the two germline ends. CDR3 length: 14 amino acids.

This clonotype was counted between two and nine times. The rearrangement links TRBV20-1 to TRBJ1-2; D not resolved. The CDR3 runs to 13 residues. V dropped 2 bases and J dropped 5 bases, with 12 bases sitting between them. Germline V gives CDR1 DFQATT, CDR2 SNEGSKA (reference sequence). The CDR3 region has the DNA TGCAGTGCTAGAAGCGATGCGAGATATGGCTACACCTTC. This encodes CSARSDARYGYTF.

J is TRBJ2-1 and V is TRBV29-1; perhaps D is TRBD1 or TRBD2 (6 bases each). Germline V lookup: CDR1 SQVTM, CDR2 ANQGSEA. This CDR3 is 13 amino acids long. The V and J ends lost 3 bases and 3 bases respectively, with 9 bases between them. CDR3 sequence reads: CSVEGGYYNEQFF. The CDR3 DNA reads as TGCAGCGTTGAGGGGGGCTACTACAATGAGCAGTTCTTC.

This clonotype was counted a few times. This chain connects TRBV5-1 to TRBJ2-1, with D maybe TRBD2 (5 bases). CDR1 and CDR2 from the germline V gene are SGHRS and YFSETQ. The CDR3 totals 15 residues. V was pared by 8 bases and J by 3 bases, with 18 bases between. CDR3: CASRITEGGYNEQFF. The CDR3 DNA reads as TGCGCCAGTCGTATCACAGAAGGAGGCTACAATGAGCAGTTCTTC. Variable domain in full (rest from reference TRBV5-1 and TRBJ2-1): KAGVTQTPRYLIKTRGQQVTLSCSPISGHRSVSWYQQTPGQGLQFLFEYFSETQRNKGNFPGRFSGRQFSNSRSEMNVSTLELGDSALYLCASRITEGGYNEQFFGPGTRLTVL.

A few counts support this clonotype. The chain links TRBV5-5 to TRBJ2-2, with D perhaps TRBD2 (5 bases). The V and J ends lost 0 bases and 3 bases respectively, with 12 bases between them. CDR1 and CDR2 from the germline V gene are SGHKS and YYEKEE (reference sequence). The CDR3 has 16 residues. The CDR3 bases are TGTGCCAGCAGCTTGGCCGTGGACGGGGACACCGGGGAGCTGTTTTTT. It is translated as CASSLAVDGDTGELFF.

This clonotype was seen more than once but under ten times. The chain has TRBV18 and TRBJ2-7; D might be TRBD1 (6 bases). Germline CDR1 reads KGHSH; CDR2 reads LQKENI. The ends were cut back, 0 bases at V and 6 bases at J, with 15 bases in the middle. The CDR3 totals 15 residues. For the CDR3, the DNA is TGTGCCAGCTCACCACCACAGGGCCTATTCTCCGAGCAGTACTTC. This encodes CASSPPQGLFSEQYF.

This chain joins TRBV20-1 and TRBJ2-3, with D possibly being TRBD2 (5 bases). Trimming removed 0 bases at V and 5 bases at J, with 12 bases between. Per the germline V gene, CDR1 is DFQATT and CDR2 is SNEGSKA (reference sequence). This CDR3 region has 14 residues. Here the CDR3 DNA reads TGCAGTGCTAGAGATATTGGGAGTGTAGATACGCAGTATTTT. Translation: CSARDIGSVDTQYF.

This clonotype was observed many times. The CDR3 DNA sequence: TGCGCCAGCAGCGCCCGGGACGACAGCTCCTACGAGCAGTACTTC. It codes for CASSARDDSSYEQYF. V gene TRBV4-1 combines with J gene TRBJ2-7; D might be TRBD1 or TRBD2, each matching 5 bases. Trimming removed 5 bases at V and 0 bases at J, with 14 bases between. Germline CDR1 MGHRA, CDR2 YSYEKL. The CDR3 loop spans 15 amino acids.

This clonotype was seen at least ten times. The chain is built from TRBV12-5 and TRBJ2-7; D uncertain. The CDR3 contains 19 residues. Germline CDR1 LGHNT, CDR2 FRNRAP. Trimming cost V 0 bases and J 0 bases, with 21 bases left between them. CDR3 residues: CASGLVLIAPFADSYEQYF. The CDR3 DNA reads as TGTGCTAGTGGTTTGGTACTAATAGCCCCGTTTGCGGACTCCTACGAGCAGTACTTC.

The V gene is TRBV11-1, the J gene TRBJ2-5, with 11 bases matching TRBD2. Germline V lookup: CDR1 SGHAT, CDR2 FQDESV (reference sequence). The CDR3 consists of 18 residues. V shed 2 bases, J shed 1 base, and the junction held 9 bases outside the gene matches. Here the CDR3 reads CASSLSSGRTPLQETQYF. The CDR3 region has the DNA TGTGCCAGCAGCTTATCTAGCGGGAGGACCCCTCTCCAAGAGACCCAGTACTTC.

V usage is TRBV28 and J usage is TRBJ2-5, with 9 bases lining up with TRBD2. Germline V CDR1 and CDR2: MDHEN, SYDVKM. The CDR3 contains 14 residues. After removal of 4 bases from V and 3 bases from J, the junction contained 3 bases not matched to a gene. The CDR3 loop reads CASSYRLAEETQYF. The DNA of the CDR3 is TGTGCCAGCAGTTACCGACTAGCGGAAGAGACCCAGTACTTC.

The chain links TRBV11-3 to TRBJ2-7; 12 nucleotides align to TRBD1. The CDR3 totals 14 residues. Germline CDR1 reads SGHNT; CDR2 reads YENEEA. Germline trimming cut 5 bases from V and 7 bases from J; bases unmatched to any gene: 6. The CDR3 DNA sequence: TGTGCCAGCAGCACGGGACAGGGGGCGGATGAGCAGTACTTC. Protein product: CASSTGQGADEQYF.